This TCR beta chain was observed in a study of early T cells in non-severe SARS-CoV-2 infection. Study information: Bulk RNA from unsorted whole blood was sequenced; chains were unpaired.

This clonotype was counted only a few times. Its antigen is not identified. V was shortened by 6 bases and J by 1 base, with 18 bases between the two germline ends. This CDR3 has 15 residues. Germline V gene lookup returns CDR1 DFQATT and CDR2 SNEGSKA (reference sequence). Overall study results and limits: Using VDJdb, the matching emphasized anti-spike CD8 responses while missing private and CD4 specificities.

Unique molecular identifiers were affixed to single, distinct cDNA molecules. MiXCR was run by TCRdb on the 5' RACE reads, yielding one entry per CDR3 protein. The repertoire holds about 66,000 distinct CDR3 sequences, with approximately 9% as singletons. J is TRBJ2-5 and V is TRBV20-1; a possible D gene is TRBD1 (6 bases). This receptor was identified in an adult who was a healthcare worker with PCR-confirmed SARS-CoV-2 infection or an uninfected control (not recorded which). Sequencing was performed on whole blood. CDR3 protein: CSARRSGGLQETQYF. CDR3 DNA sequence: TGCAGTGCCAGGAGGAGTGGGGGCCTCCAAGAGACCCAGTACTTC.